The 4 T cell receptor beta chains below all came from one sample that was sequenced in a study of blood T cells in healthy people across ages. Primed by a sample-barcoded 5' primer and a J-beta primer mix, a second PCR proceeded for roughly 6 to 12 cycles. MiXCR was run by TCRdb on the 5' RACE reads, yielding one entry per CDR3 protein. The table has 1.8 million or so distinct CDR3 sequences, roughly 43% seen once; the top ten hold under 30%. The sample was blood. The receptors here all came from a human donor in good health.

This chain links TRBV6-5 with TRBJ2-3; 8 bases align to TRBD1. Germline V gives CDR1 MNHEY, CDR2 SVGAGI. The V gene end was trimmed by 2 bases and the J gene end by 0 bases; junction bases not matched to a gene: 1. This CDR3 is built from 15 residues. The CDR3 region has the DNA TGTGCCAGCAGTTACCGGGACAGGAGCACAGATACGCAGTATTTT. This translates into CASSYRDRSTDTQYF.

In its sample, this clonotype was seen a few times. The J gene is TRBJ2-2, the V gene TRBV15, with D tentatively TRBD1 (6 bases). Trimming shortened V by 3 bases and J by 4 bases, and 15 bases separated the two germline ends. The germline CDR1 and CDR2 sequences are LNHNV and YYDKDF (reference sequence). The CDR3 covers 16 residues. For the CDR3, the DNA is TGTGCCACCAGCAGCCTTAACAGGGTCTTCACCGGGGAGCTGTTTTTT. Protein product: CATSSLNRVFTGELFF.

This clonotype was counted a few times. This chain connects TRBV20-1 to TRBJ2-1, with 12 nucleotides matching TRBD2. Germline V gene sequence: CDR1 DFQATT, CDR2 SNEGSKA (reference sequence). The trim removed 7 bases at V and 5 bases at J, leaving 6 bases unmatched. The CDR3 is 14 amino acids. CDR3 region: CSGLAGDPHNEQFF. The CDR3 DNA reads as TGCAGTGGACTAGCGGGGGATCCCCACAATGAGCAGTTCTTC.

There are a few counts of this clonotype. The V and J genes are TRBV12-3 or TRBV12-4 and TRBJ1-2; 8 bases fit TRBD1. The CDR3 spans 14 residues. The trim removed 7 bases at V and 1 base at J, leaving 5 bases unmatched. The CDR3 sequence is CASTLGQGNYGYTF. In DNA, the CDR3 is TGTGCCAGCACCCTAGGACAGGGTAACTATGGCTACACCTTC.